This section outlines one TCR beta chain sequence together with its context. Source study methods: Estimates of nucleated cell counts were drawn from the amplification of reference gene primers. Some clones are missing from TCRdb's copy, which holds only in-frame ones; the method was immunoSEQ multiplex PCR. V and J calls plus clone size are reproduced from that table; the DNA served to infer D and trimming. In the table there are under 40,000 clones, around 85% of which are singletons. Germline CDR1 is ENHRY and CDR2 is SYGVKD. V dropped 5 bases and J dropped 5; count of bases not matched to a gene: 5. The CDR3 extends over 14 amino acids. This record belongs to a study of blood T cell repertoires in COVID-19. Study-level information: The United States, Italy and Spain supplied acute and convalescent COVID-19 samples. T cells, B-cell-depleted T cells, or PBMCs supplied cDNA or gDNA.

The specimen was peripheral blood. This receptor was obtained from a human donor with acute or convalescent COVID-19. The donor label of this sample is uncertain. The rearrangement joins TRBV10-3 to TRBJ2-1; TRBD2 matches at 8 bases. DNA for the CDR3: TGTGCCATCAGTCGCAGCGGGGGAGACAATGAGCAGTTCTTC. Its protein product is CAISRSGGDNEQFF.